The present T cell receptor beta chain was sequenced within a study of neurological immune-mediated disorders. Study-level findings and limits: As far as clinical or MRI features were concerned, none was associated with the multiple sclerosis repertoire cluster. The study found no CDR3 amino acid sequences shared by expanded clones across subjects, suggesting private repertoires in all groups.

This clonotype was recorded many times. Its target is unknown. Whenever a sequencing run was performed, it yielded over 170 million TCR-beta sequences from 15-18 subjects. Each CDR3 protein gets one entry after TCRdb re-called the 5' RACE reads with MiXCR. The data contain about 87,000 distinct CDR3 sequences, roughly 3.5% of them singletons. Germline CDR1 and CDR2: SGHDT and YYEEEE. CDR3 length: 17 residues. Germline trimming cut 2 bases from V and 7 bases from J; bases unmatched to any gene: 9. The unsorted libraries were produced from 2 million PBMCs held at -80 C. The origin of this receptor is a woman between 50 and 59 years old with multiple sclerosis. The sample was PBMCs. This chain joins TRBV5-6 and TRBJ2-1, with TRBD2 matching 13 bases. CDR3 sequence: CASSFPTSGGHRNEQFF. As DNA, the CDR3 is TGTGCCAGCAGCTTCCCGACTAGCGGGGGGCATAGGAATGAGCAGTTCTTC. The complete variable domain, with remaining parts taken from reference TRBV5-6 and TRBJ2-1, reads DAGVTQSPTHLIKTRGQQVTLRCSPKSGHDTVSWYQQALGQGPQFIFQYYEEEERQRGNFPDRFSGHQFPNYSSELNVNALLLGDSALYLCASSFPTSGGHRNEQFFGPGTRLTVL.